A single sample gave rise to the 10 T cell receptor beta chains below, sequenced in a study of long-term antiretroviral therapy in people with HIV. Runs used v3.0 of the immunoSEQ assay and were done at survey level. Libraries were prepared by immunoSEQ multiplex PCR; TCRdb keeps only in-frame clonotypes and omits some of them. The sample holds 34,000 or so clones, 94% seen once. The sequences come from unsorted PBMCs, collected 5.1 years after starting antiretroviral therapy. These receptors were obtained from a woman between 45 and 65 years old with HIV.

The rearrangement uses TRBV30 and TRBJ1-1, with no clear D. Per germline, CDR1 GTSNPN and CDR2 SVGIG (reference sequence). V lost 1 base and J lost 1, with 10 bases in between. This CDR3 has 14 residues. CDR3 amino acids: CAWSGRGPNTEAFF. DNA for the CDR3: TGTGCCTGGAGTGGCCGCGGACCGAACACTGAAGCTTTCTTT.

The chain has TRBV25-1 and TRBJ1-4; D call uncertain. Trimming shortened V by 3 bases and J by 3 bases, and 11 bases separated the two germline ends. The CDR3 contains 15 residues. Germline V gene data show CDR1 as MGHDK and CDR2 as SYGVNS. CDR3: CASSEPRVANEKLFF. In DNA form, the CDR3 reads TGTGCCAGCAGTGAGCCACGGGTGGCTAATGAAAAACTGTTTTTT.

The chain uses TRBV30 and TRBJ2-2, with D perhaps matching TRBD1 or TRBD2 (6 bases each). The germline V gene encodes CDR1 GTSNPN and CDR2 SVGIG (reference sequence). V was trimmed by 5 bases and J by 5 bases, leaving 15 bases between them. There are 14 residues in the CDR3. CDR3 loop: CAWGGTRGTGELFF. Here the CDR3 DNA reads TGTGCCTGGGGAGGGACACGCGGGACCGGGGAGCTGTTTTTT.

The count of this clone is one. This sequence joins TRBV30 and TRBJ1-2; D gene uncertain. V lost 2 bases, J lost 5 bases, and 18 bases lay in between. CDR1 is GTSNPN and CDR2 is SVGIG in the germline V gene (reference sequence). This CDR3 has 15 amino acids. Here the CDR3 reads CAWSPAGLWGYGYTF. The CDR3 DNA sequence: TGTGCCTGGAGTCCCGCAGGCCTCTGGGGATATGGCTACACCTTC.

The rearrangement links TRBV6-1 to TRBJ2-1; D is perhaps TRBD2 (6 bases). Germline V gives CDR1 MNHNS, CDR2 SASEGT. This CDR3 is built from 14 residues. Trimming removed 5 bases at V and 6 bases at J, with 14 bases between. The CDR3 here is CASSLANPANEQFF. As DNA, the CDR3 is TGTGCCAGCAGTCTAGCGAATCCCGCCAATGAGCAGTTCTTC.

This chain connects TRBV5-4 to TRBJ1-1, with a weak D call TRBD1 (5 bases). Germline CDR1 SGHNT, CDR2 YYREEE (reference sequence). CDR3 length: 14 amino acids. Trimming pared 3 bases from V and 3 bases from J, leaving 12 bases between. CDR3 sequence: CASSSTSGYTEAFF. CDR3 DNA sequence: TGTGCCAGCAGCTCAACCTCAGGGTACACTGAAGCTTTCTTT.

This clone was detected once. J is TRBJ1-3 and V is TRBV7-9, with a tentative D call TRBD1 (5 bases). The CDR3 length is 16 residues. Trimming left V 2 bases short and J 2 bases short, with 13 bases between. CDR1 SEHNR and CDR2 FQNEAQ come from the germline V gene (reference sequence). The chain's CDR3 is CASSLTAGGPGNTIYF. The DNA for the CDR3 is TGTGCCAGCAGCTTAACCGCTGGGGGACCTGGAAACACCATATATTTT.

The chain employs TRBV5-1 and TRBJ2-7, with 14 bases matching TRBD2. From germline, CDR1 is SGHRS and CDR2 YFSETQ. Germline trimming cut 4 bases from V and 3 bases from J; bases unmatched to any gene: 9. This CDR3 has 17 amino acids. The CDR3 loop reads CASSARTGTSGGYEQYF. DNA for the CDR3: TGCGCCAGCAGCGCCCGGACCGGGACTAGCGGGGGCTACGAGCAGTACTTC.

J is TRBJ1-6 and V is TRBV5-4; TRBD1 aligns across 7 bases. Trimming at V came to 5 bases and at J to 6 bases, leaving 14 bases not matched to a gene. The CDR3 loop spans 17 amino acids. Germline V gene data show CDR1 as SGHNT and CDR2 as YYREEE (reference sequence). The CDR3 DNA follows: TGTGCCAGCAGTATACGGACAGGCACAGGCGGTAATTCACCCCTCCACTTT. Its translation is CASSIRTGTGGNSPLHF.

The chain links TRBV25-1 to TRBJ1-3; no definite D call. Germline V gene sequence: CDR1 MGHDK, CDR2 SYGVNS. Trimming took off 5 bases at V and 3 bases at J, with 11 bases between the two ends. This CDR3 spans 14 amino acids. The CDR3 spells CASSTSRLGNTIYF. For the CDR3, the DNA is TGTGCCAGCAGTACAAGCAGGCTTGGAAACACCATATATTTT.